Listed below are T cell receptor beta chains from one sample, sequenced in a study of tumor-infiltrating lymphocytes in localized non-small cell lung cancer. Repertoires were generated with immunoSEQ multiplex PCR, while TCRdb's copy carries only in-frame clones and drops some. The data contain several thousand clones, 50% to 80% of them singletons. The specimen sequenced was uninvolved lung tissue not adjacent to the tumor. The receptors stem from a human donor with non-small cell lung cancer. CDR3s include the opening cysteine and the closing phenylalanine or tryptophan. The D gene is left open where the match is weak. Clone size is shown for a subset of rows, as once, few, many or a class of expanded clone.

clone size	V gene	D gene	J gene	CDR3 protein	CDR3 DNA
.	TRBV2	TRBD1	TRBJ1-2	CASSGGQVDGYTF	TGTGCCAGCAGTGGAGGACAGGTCGATGGCTACACCTTC
.	TRBV4-1	TRBD2	TRBJ2-3	CASSQLGLAGGPQGTDTQYF	TGCGCCAGCAGCCAATTGGGACTAGCGGGGGGGCCGCAAGGCACAGATACGCAGTATTTT
.	TRBV19	TRBD2	TRBJ2-1	CASRTLAGGLYEQFF	TGTGCCAGTAGGACCCTAGCGGGAGGGCTATATGAGCAGTTCTTC
.	TRBV6-7	.	TRBJ2-1	CASSYSTFPPILQNEQFF	TGTGCCAGCAGTTACTCGACGTTTCCCCCCATTTTACAGAATGAGCAGTTCTTC
once	TRBV27	.	TRBJ1-4	CASGFWTSATNEKLFF	TGTGCCAGCGGCTTCTGGACCAGCGCAACTAATGAAAAACTGTTTTTT
.	TRBV5-1	TRBD2	TRBJ2-1	CASSFISSGGAHEQFF	TGCGCCAGCAGCTTTATATCTAGCGGGGGGGCCCATGAGCAGTTCTTC
.	TRBV29-1	.	TRBJ2-1	CSATPSANQDEQFF	TGCAGCGCCACTCCATCCGCAAACCAGGATGAGCAGTTCTTC
.	TRBV5-1	.	TRBJ2-3	CASSLEAGTDTQYF	TGCGCCAGCAGCTTGGAAGCGGGCACAGATACGCAGTATTTT
.	TRBV5-4	.	TRBJ1-4	CASSLDPNEKLFF	TGTGCCAGCAGCTTGGATCCTAATGAAAAACTGTTTTTT
.	TRBV9	TRBD1	TRBJ2-3	CASSERIQGASADTQYF	TGTGCCAGCAGTGAGAGGATTCAGGGGGCATCGGCAGATACGCAGTATTTT
.	TRBV4-1	.	TRBJ2-1	CASSQIRQNNEQFF	TGCGCCAGCAGCCAAATTCGACAGAACAATGAGCAGTTCTTC
once	TRBV27	.	TRBJ2-5	CASSARQTQETQYF	TGTGCCAGCAGTGCAAGACAGACCCAAGAGACCCAGTACTTC
.	TRBV18	.	TRBJ2-1	CASSPRASFVDSGEQFF	TGTGCCAGCTCACCCCGCGCTAGTTTTGTCGACTCCGGTGAGCAGTTCTTC
.	TRBV5-1	TRBD2	TRBJ2-7	CASSLDPAGSSYEQYF	TGCGCCAGCAGCTTGGATCCAGCGGGGAGCTCCTACGAGCAGTACTTC
.	TRBV5-5	TRBD2	TRBJ2-6	CASSLGLAGVGSGANVLTF	TGTGCCAGCAGCTTGGGACTAGCGGGAGTAGGGTCTGGGGCCAACGTCCTGACTTTC
.	TRBV9	.	TRBJ2-5	CASSARDNRETQYF	TGTGCCAGCAGCGCCCGGGACAACAGAGAGACCCAGTACTTC
large	TRBV11-2	.	TRBJ2-2	CASSLPRTGELFF	TGTGCCAGCAGCTTACCCCGCACCGGGGAGCTGTTTTTT
.	TRBV7-2	TRBD1	TRBJ2-7	CASRSGTGGLRYF	TGTGCCAGCAGATCCGGGACAGGGGGTCTTCGGTACTTC
.	TRBV5-8	.	TRBJ1-1	CASSLAPGHPNTEAFF	TGTGCCAGCAGCTTGGCTCCAGGACACCCGAACACTGAAGCTTTCTTT
.	TRBV28	.	TRBJ2-5	CASSFSGHQETQYF	TGTGCCAGCAGTTTTTCGGGACACCAAGAGACCCAGTACTTC
.	TRBV7-9	TRBD1	TRBJ1-2	CASSLRKPGQQYYGYTF	TGTGCCAGCAGCTTGAGGAAACCGGGACAGCAATACTATGGCTACACCTTC
.	TRBV19	.	TRBJ2-3	CASNQGGTDTQYF	TGTGCCAGTAACCAGGGCGGCACAGATACGCAGTATTTT
.	TRBV19	TRBD1	TRBJ2-3	CASRSSSGTDRPDTQYF	TGTGCCAGTAGATCTTCCTCCGGGACAGACAGGCCAGATACGCAGTATTTT
.	TRBV6-5	.	TRBJ2-2	CASSYALAGELFF	TGTGCCAGCAGTTACGCACTAGCCGGGGAGCTGTTTTTT
few	TRBV4-2	.	TRBJ1-1	CASSQEGGGSMNTEAFF	TGTGCCAGCAGCCAAGAAGGCGGGGGATCGATGAACACTGAAGCTTTCTTT
.	TRBV27	.	TRBJ2-7	CVSSTGRSSYEQYF	TGTGTCAGCAGTACCGGACGGAGCTCCTACGAGCAGTACTTC
.	TRBV7-9	TRBD2	TRBJ2-5	CASSLGASGSLAETQYF	TGTGCCAGCAGCTTAGGGGCTAGCGGGAGCTTAGCGGAGACCCAGTACTTC
.	TRBV30	.	TRBJ2-2	CAWRYAGAGELFF	TGTGCCTGGAGGTATGCAGGAGCCGGGGAGCTGTTTTTT
few	TRBV29-1	TRBD1	TRBJ1-2	CSVTGEGGYTF	TGCAGCGTGACAGGGGAGGGTGGCTACACCTTC
.	TRBV5-5	.	TRBJ2-5	CASSPEGNVHYF	TGTGCCAGCAGCCCGGAAGGGAACGTCCACTACTTC
.	TRBV4-1	.	TRBJ2-3	CASSQRGDTQYF	TGCGCCAGCAGCCAAAGGGGGGATACGCAGTATTTT
.	TRBV7-2	.	TRBJ1-2	CASSPSGGGSYGYTF	TGTGCCAGCAGCCCATCCGGTGGGGGTTCCTATGGCTACACCTTC
.	TRBV6-1	TRBD2	TRBJ2-3	CASSALLAGGPTDTQYF	TGTGCCAGCAGTGCTCTCTTGGCGGGAGGGCCCACAGATACGCAGTATTTT
.	TRBV4-2	.	TRBJ2-3	CASSLASGQGRTDTQYF	TGTGCCAGCAGCTTGGCCTCGGGGCAGGGACGCACAGATACGCAGTATTTT
.	TRBV10-1	.	TRBJ2-2	CASGTGNTGELFF	TGCGCCAGTGGGACTGGGAACACCGGGGAGCTGTTTTTT
large	TRBV6-4	.	TRBJ1-1	CASSESLQTKAFF	TGTGCCAGCAGTGAGTCCCTGCAAACCAAAGCTTTCTTT
.	TRBV7-9	TRBD1	TRBJ2-1	CASSGLTGGISYNEQFF	TGTGCCAGCAGCGGATTAACAGGGGGTATCTCCTACAATGAGCAGTTCTTC
.	TRBV4-1	TRBD2	TRBJ2-1	CASSRTSAYNEQFF	TGCGCCAGCAGTCGAACTAGCGCCTATAATGAGCAGTTCTTC
.	TRBV18	.	TRBJ1-2	CASSPGSGYTF	TGTGCCAGCTCACCCGGAAGTGGCTACACCTTC
.	TRBV6-5	.	TRBJ1-5	CASSYTVGNQPQHF	TGTGCCAGCAGTTATACCGTGGGCAATCAGCCCCAGCATTTT
.	TRBV7-9	TRBD1	TRBJ2-3	CASSLGTGRFHGTDTQYF	TGTGCCAGCAGCTTAGGGACAGGAAGGTTTCATGGCACAGATACGCAGTATTTT
few	TRBV19	.	TRBJ2-7	CASQPDGGYEQYF	TGTGCCAGCCAACCCGATGGAGGCTACGAGCAGTACTTC
.	TRBV6-5	.	TRBJ2-5	CASRGRETQYF	TGTGCCAGCAGAGGAAGAGAGACCCAGTACTTC
.	TRBV10-3	TRBD2	TRBJ2-3	CAITTSATDTQYF	TGTGCCATCACGACTAGCGCCACAGATACGCAGTATTTT
.	TRBV6-6	.	TRBJ1-1	CASSQETGANTEAFF	TGTGCCAGCAGTCAAGAGACAGGTGCGAACACTGAAGCTTTCTTT
medium-sized	TRBV4-3	TRBD1	TRBJ2-7	CASSQEGTGLGEQYF	TGCGCCAGCAGCCAAGAAGGGACAGGGCTTGGCGAGCAGTACTTC
few	TRBV11-2	TRBD2	TRBJ2-1	CASSGVGAGGDYNEQFF	TGTGCCAGCAGCGGGGTTGGAGCGGGAGGGGACTACAATGAGCAGTTCTTC
few	TRBV6-4	.	TRBJ1-6	CASSLQDNSPLHF	TGTGCCAGCAGCTTACAAGATAATTCACCCCTCCACTTT
.	TRBV29-1	.	TRBJ2-5	CSVILVGEETQYF	TGCAGCGTTATCCTGGTGGGGGAAGAGACCCAGTACTTC
few	TRBV9	TRBD1	TRBJ2-7	CASSVAGQGLDEQYF	TGTGCCAGCAGCGTAGCGGGACAGGGCCTCGACGAGCAGTACTTC
.	TRBV11-2	.	TRBJ2-2	CASSLAGELFF	TGTGCCAGCAGCTTGGCCGGGGAGCTGTTTTTT
large	TRBV4-3	TRBD1	TRBJ2-7	CASSQDLAGGSYEQYF	TGCGCCAGCAGCCAAGACTTGGCAGGGGGTTCCTACGAGCAGTACTTC
once	TRBV7-2	.	TRBJ2-5	CASSLAGGSQETQYF	TGTGCCAGCAGCTTAGCCGGGGGCAGCCAAGAGACCCAGTACTTC
.	TRBV29-1	.	TRBJ1-1	CSGGYGDQAFF	TGCAGCGGTGGATACGGGGATCAAGCTTTCTTT